The 17 T cell receptor beta chains given below trace back to one sample, sequenced in a study of shared clonotypes between healthy human individuals. Sequencing was performed with immunoSEQ multiplex PCR; in TCRdb, only in-frame clones are kept and a portion is missing. Of about 980,000 clones detected, over 75% appear once; the ten largest clones hold about 1.5%. Sequenced material: memory CD4+ T cells sorted from blood. The sample's subset: CD45RA-negative fraction. The receptors originated from a man aged 18-30 years in good health.

This chain joins TRBV5-1 and TRBJ1-2; the D is unclear. V was trimmed by 3 bases and J by 7 bases, leaving 16 bases between them. Per germline, CDR1 SGHRS and CDR2 YFSETQ. This CDR3 spans 14 amino acids. The CDR3 DNA reads TGCGCCAGCAGCTACGAGACGGCCTCGGGTGGCTACACCTTC. It specifies CASSYETASGGYTF. The full variable domain, rest sourced from reference TRBV5-1 and TRBJ1-2, is KAGVTQTPRYLIKTRGQQVTLSCSPISGHRSVSWYQQTPGQGLQFLFEYFSETQRNKGNFPGRFSGRQFSNSRSEMNVSTLELGDSALYLCASSYETASGGYTFGSGTRLTVV.

This clone appeared a few times. The chain carries TRBV9 and TRBJ2-1, with 14 bases lining up with TRBD2. From germline, CDR1 is SGDLS and CDR2 YYNGEE. There are 17 residues in the CDR3. The J segment lost 8 bases and the V segment lost 3 bases, leaving 10 bases of the junction unmatched. This CDR3 is CASSAGLAGVQGHEQFF. In nucleotides, the CDR3 is TGTGCCAGCAGCGCGGGACTAGCGGGAGTTCAGGGGCATGAGCAGTTCTTC.

With respect to this clone: At the DNA level, this CDR3 is encoded by other sequences in the same sample as well. The chain links TRBV6-5 to TRBJ2-7; D is uncertain. CDR3 length: 14 amino acids. V dropped 3 bases and J dropped 0 bases, with 9 bases sitting between them. CDR1 and CDR2 from the germline V gene are MNHEY and SVGAGI. DNA of the CDR3: TGTGCCAGCAGTTATAGGGAAGGCTCCTACGAGCAGTACTTC. Its translation: CASSYREGSYEQYF.

The chain recombines TRBV6-6 with TRBJ2-7; D may be TRBD2 (5 bases). V gave up 6 bases and J gave up 3 bases, with 18 bases separating them. The CDR3 loop spans 15 amino acids. Germline V gives CDR1 MNHNY, CDR2 SVGAGI (reference sequence). The CDR3 here is CASSRGPKGYYEQYF. The CDR3 DNA sequence: TGTGCCAGCAGCCGAGGGCCCAAGGGTTACTACGAGCAGTACTTC.

The genes are TRBV30 and TRBJ2-7, with TRBD1 identical over 9 bases. CDR3 length: 13 amino acids. CDR1 GTSNPN and CDR2 SVGIG come from the germline V gene (reference sequence). J lost 4 bases, V lost 2 bases, and 3 bases had no gene match. CDR3 in DNA: TGTGCCTGGAGTAGGGACAGGGAATACGAGCAGTACTTC. Residues: CAWSRDREYEQYF.

The chain is built from TRBV19 and TRBJ1-2; D unclear. This CDR3 is built from 12 residues. Germline V gives CDR1 LNHDA, CDR2 SQIVND (reference sequence). V was shortened by 2 bases and J by 7 bases, with 8 bases between the two germline ends. CDR3 amino acids: CASSISEVGYTF. The CDR3 coding sequence is TGTGCCAGTAGTATATCGGAGGTTGGCTACACCTTC.

This clone appeared a few times. V usage is TRBV28 and J usage is TRBJ1-6; perhaps TRBD1 as D (6 bases). Trimming removed 6 bases at V and 9 bases at J, with 15 bases between. The CDR3 contains 14 residues. Germline loops: CDR1 MDHEN, CDR2 SYDVKM. This CDR3 is CASRPGGPPSPLHF. The CDR3 DNA reads as TGTGCCAGCAGGCCGGGGGGGCCACCTTCACCCCTCCACTTT.

J is TRBJ2-7 and V is TRBV28, with TRBD1 matching over 9 bases. V trimming: 7 bases; J trimming: 2 bases; junction bases outside the gene matches: 9. This CDR3 comprises 15 residues. The germline CDR1 and CDR2 sequences are MDHEN and SYDVKM. CDR3 nucleotide sequence: TGTGCCAGCATGCCCAACAGGGGGCCCACCTACGAGCAGTACTTC. Encoded protein: CASMPNRGPTYEQYF.

The chain is built from TRBV18 and TRBJ1-2; 7 bases are shared with TRBD1. Germline CDR1 KGHSH, CDR2 LQKENI. After removal of 0 bases from V and 8 bases from J, the junction contained 9 bases not matched to a gene. This CDR3 region has 15 residues. CDR3: CASSPPMRQGGGYTF. The CDR3 DNA follows: TGTGCCAGCTCACCACCAATGCGACAGGGCGGGGGCTACACCTTC. The full variable domain, its missing parts supplied by reference TRBV18 and TRBJ1-2, is NAGVMQNPRHLVRRRGQEARLRCSPMKGHSHVYWYRQLPEEGLKFMVYLQKENIIDESGMPKERFSAEFPKEGPSILRIQQVVRGDSAAYFCASSPPMRQGGGYTFGSGTRLTVV.

This clone has only one observation. V usage is TRBV29-1 and J usage is TRBJ2-5; D possibly corresponds to TRBD1 (6 bases). Trimming stripped 3 bases from V and 3 bases from J, with 8 bases between. The CDR3 runs 12 residues. Germline assignment: CDR1 SQVTM and CDR2 ANQGSEA. CDR3 region: CSVDRGEETQYF. CDR3 in DNA: TGCAGCGTTGACAGGGGAGAAGAGACCCAGTACTTC.

This chain joins TRBV5-4 and TRBJ2-7, with a possible D match to TRBD2 (5 bases). CDR1 SGHNT and CDR2 YYREEE come from the germline V gene (reference sequence). V was pared by 0 bases and J by 5 bases, with 9 bases between. The CDR3 is 13 residues long. Here the CDR3 reads CASSLESGNEQYF. In nucleotides, the CDR3 is TGTGCCAGCAGCTTGGAGTCGGGGAACGAGCAGTACTTC.

The chain employs TRBV5-1 and TRBJ1-2; D is possibly TRBD1 (5 bases). The germline V gene encodes CDR1 SGHRS and CDR2 YFSETQ. The CDR3 length is 15 residues. V shed 0 bases and J shed 2 bases, with 11 bases lying between them. CDR3: CASSLVGQENYGYTF. In DNA form, the CDR3 reads TGCGCCAGCAGCTTGGTTGGACAAGAAAACTATGGCTACACCTTC.

This sequence joins TRBV5-6 and TRBJ2-3; no reliable D call. This CDR3 is built from 16 residues. Trimming stripped 0 bases from V and 4 bases from J, with 15 bases between. The germline V gene has CDR1 SGHDT and CDR2 YYEEEE. CDR3 in amino acids: CASSLVPVGGADTQYF. The CDR3 DNA is TGTGCCAGCAGCTTGGTTCCGGTCGGCGGAGCAGATACGCAGTATTTT.

This clone occurred a few times. The V and J genes are TRBV2 and TRBJ1-2, with D perhaps TRBD1 (5 bases). The CDR3 length is 12 residues. In germline, CDR1 is SNHLY, CDR2 FYNNEI. V was pared by 3 bases and J by 13 bases, with 15 bases between. DNA of the CDR3: TGTGCCAGCAGTGATATGTCCAGAAGGGGCACCTTC. It specifies CASSDMSRRGTF.

This clone was seen a few times. CDR3 protein: CASSIQFALGAFF. The CDR3 bases are TGTGCCAGTAGTATACAGTTTGCTCTTGGAGCTTTCTTT. This chain connects TRBV19 to TRBJ1-1; D call uncertain. The CDR3 spans 13 residues. Trimming cost V 2 bases and J 10 bases, with 14 bases left between them. Germline CDR1 is LNHDA and CDR2 is SQIVND (reference sequence).

The chain joins TRBV5-8 to TRBJ1-2; the match to TRBD1 covers 7 bases. The CDR3 contains 16 residues. The germline V gene has CDR1 SGHTS and CDR2 YDEGEE. The trim removed 6 bases at V and 3 bases at J, leaving 14 bases unmatched. The CDR3 reads CASIRDATGTYYGYTF. The CDR3 nucleotides are TGTGCCAGCATCAGAGACGCGACAGGGACCTACTATGGCTACACCTTC.

V gene TRBV4-1 combines with J gene TRBJ1-2; TRBD1 is a possible D gene (5 bases). The CDR3 sequence is 16 residues long. Trimming left V 3 bases short and J 4 bases short, with 18 bases between. Germline CDR1 and CDR2: MGHRA and YSYEKL. The CDR3 spells CASSQQTAALGYGYTF. CDR3 in DNA: TGCGCCAGCAGCCAGCAGACAGCCGCGTTGGGCTATGGCTACACCTTC.